Presented here are 27 T cell receptor beta chains from one specimen sequenced in a study of regulatory T cells in long-lasting Graves disease (dated by TCRdb to the early 2020s). Library generation was performed with multiplex PCR. The reads were generated on an Illumina HiSeq 4000. iRepertoire HTBI primers and Arm-PCR amplification of CDR3 regions were used to construct TCR beta libraries. Clones were called with MiXCR by TCRdb after fastp trimmed the public reads at Q25, and only in-frame beta chains were retained. Identical CDR3 proteins give one entry, which carries the most common genes and DNA. The sample table contains almost 350,000 distinct CDR3 sequences; only one count was recorded for around a fifth of them. Around 30% of the sample goes to the ten largest clones. Taken with the paper, the label for time point translates to: persistent/refractory GD, antithyroid drugs over 5 years with positive TRAb. For both TCR sequencing and RNA sequencing, RNA was extracted from PBMCs using TRIzol.

Sample: peripheral blood mononuclear cells (PBMCs), taken when the disease was refractory, from a patient treated with antithyroid drugs. The receptors were sampled from a female donor with Graves disease.

This clonotype was observed at least ten times. The CDR3 here is CASSTGASNSPLHF. The CDR3 DNA is TGTGCCAGCAGTACCGGGGCGAGTAATTCACCCCTCCACTTT. The V gene is TRBV12-3 or TRBV12-4, the J gene TRBJ1-6, with TRBD1 as a possible D gene (5 bases). The CDR3 sequence is 14 residues long. V dropped 5 bases and J dropped 6 bases, with 11 bases sitting between them.

This clonotype was seen many times. The chain couples TRBV9 to TRBJ1-4, with TRBD1 matching 12 bases. With V trimmed by 0 bases and J by 8 bases, 2 bases remained unmatched. The CDR3 runs to 15 residues. Per germline, CDR1 SGDLS and CDR2 YYNGEE. The CDR3 protein is CASSVDGTGGEKLFF. CDR3 coding DNA: TGTGCCAGCAGCGTAGACGGGACAGGGGGCGAAAAACTGTTTTTT.

This clonotype was picked up a small number of times. The chain recombines TRBV7-2 with TRBJ2-7; TRBD2 matches at 9 bases. The CDR3 totals 16 residues. CDR1 is SGHTA, CDR2 FQGNSA, per germline. The V segment lost 4 bases and the J segment 0 bases; nucleotides outside the gene matches: 7. The CDR3 loop reads CASSSRRGGSSYEQYF. CDR3 bases: TGTGCCAGCAGCTCAAGGCGGGGGGGGAGCTCCTACGAGCAGTACTTC.

The genes are TRBV28 and TRBJ2-2; 12 bases line up with TRBD1. Germline CDR1 MDHEN, CDR2 SYDVKM. V shed 5 bases and J 3 bases; nucleotides not matched to a gene: 4. This CDR3 has 16 residues. DNA for the CDR3: TGTGCCAGCAGTGGGACAGGGGGCTCTGACACCGGGGAGCTGTTTTTT. As protein: CASSGTGGSDTGELFF. Supplemented by reference TRBV28 and TRBJ2-2, the full variable domain reads DVKVTQSSRYLVKRTGEKVFLECVQDMDHENMFWYRQDPGLGLRLIYFSYDVKMKEKGDIPEGYSVSREKKERFSLILESASTNQTSMYLCASSGTGGSDTGELFFGEGSRLTVL.

There are many counts of this clonotype. The chain uses TRBV7-9 and TRBJ1-2; 9 bases map to TRBD1. CDR3 length equals 14 residues. Germline values: CDR1 SEHNR, CDR2 FQNEAQ (reference sequence). The V segment lost 4 bases and the J segment 7 bases; nucleotides outside the gene matches: 7. The CDR3 DNA is TGTGCCAGCAGCTCAACAGGGGGCTCAGGTGGCTACACCTTC. Translation gives CASSSTGGSGGYTF.

In regard to this clonotype: A read error is possible here, since a much larger clone lies one base away. This rearrangement joins TRBV18 to TRBJ2-4; D ambiguous. CDR1 KGHSH and CDR2 LQKENI come from the germline V gene. Trimming took 2 bases from V and 0 from J, leaving 14 bases between them. The length of the CDR3 is 17 residues. CDR3 sequence (DNA): TGTGCCAGCTCACCAGGCGATGGGTACCCAGCCAAAAACATTCAGTACTTC. As protein: CASSPGDGYPAKNIQYF.

This clonotype was recorded at least ten times. V and J are TRBV29-1 and TRBJ1-2; 9 bases map to TRBD1. The CDR3 spans 14 residues. Germline lookup yields CDR1 SQVTM and CDR2 ANQGSEA. The V and J ends lost 2 bases and 2 bases, in that order; junction bases with no gene match: 3. The CDR3 spells CSVERDRANYGYTF. DNA of the CDR3: TGCAGCGTTGAAAGGGACAGGGCCAACTATGGCTACACCTTC.

Worth noting for this clonotype: A far larger clone differs by one base, so this is likely a read error. The V call is TRBV7-3, the J call TRBJ1-1; D is perhaps TRBD1 (6 bases). Germline CDR1 and CDR2: SGHTA and FQGTGA. The CDR3 contains 13 residues. CDR3 loop: CASSFGGGTDAFF. DNA of the CDR3: TGTGCCAGCAGCTTTGGAGGGGGAACTGATGCTTTCTTT.

The chain is built from TRBV2 and TRBJ2-3, with 8 bases lining up with TRBD2. The length of the CDR3 is 17 residues. Trimming at V came to 8 bases and at J to 4 bases, leaving 17 bases not matched to a gene. Per germline, CDR1 SNHLY and CDR2 FYNNEI. In nucleotides, the CDR3 is TGTGCCAGCGCCACCGACGATAGCGGGGTTGTCTCAGATACGCAGTATTTT. Translating gives CASATDDSGVVSDTQYF. Supplemented by reference TRBV2 and TRBJ2-3, the full variable domain reads EPEVTQTPSHQVTQMGQEVILRCVPISNHLYFYWYRQILGQKVEFLVSFYNNEISEKSEIFDDQFSVERPDGSNFTLKIRSTKLEDSAMYFCASATDDSGVVSDTQYFGPGTRLTVL.

This clonotype was seen many times. This chain uses TRBV6-5 with TRBJ1-5; D is uncertain. With 6 bases removed from V and 6 bases from J, the gap between germline ends came to 12 bases. CDR3 length: 13 residues. Germline-derived CDR1 and CDR2 are MNHEY and SVGAGI. CDR3 DNA sequence: TGTGCCAGCAGCTACAACGCGGGTCAGCCCCAGCATTTT. This encodes CASSYNAGQPQHF.

The V gene is TRBV28, the J gene TRBJ2-7, with D perhaps TRBD1 (5 bases). In germline, CDR1 is MDHEN, CDR2 SYDVKM. The CDR3 loop spans 15 amino acids. V lost 5 bases and J lost 3, with 17 bases in between. The CDR3 loop is CASSPPEGAYYEQYF. The CDR3 nucleotides read TGTGCCAGCAGTCCGCCGGAAGGGGCTTACTACGAGCAGTACTTC.

This clonotype was detected a few times. This chain links TRBV20-1 with TRBJ1-1; no clear D. V lost 3 bases, J lost 1 base, and 9 bases lay in between. CDR3 size: 13 residues. The germline gives CDR1 DFQATT, CDR2 SNEGSKA (reference sequence). The CDR3 reads CSASVPQNTEAFF. The CDR3 DNA follows: TGCAGTGCTAGTGTTCCACAGAACACTGAAGCTTTCTTT.

This clonotype has ten or more counts. The chain joins TRBV24-1 to TRBJ1-5, with D possibly TRBD1 on 5 matching bases. Between the trimmed V and J ends, which lost 4 bases and 6 bases, there was a span of 18 bases. The germline gives CDR1 KGHDR, CDR2 SFDVKD. The length of the CDR3 is 16 residues. CDR3 residues: CATSDRSTPGPQPQHF. The CDR3 region has the DNA TGTGCCACCAGTGACCGATCTACGCCAGGGCCTCAGCCCCAGCATTTT.

The gene calls are TRBV6-1 and TRBJ1-5; D call uncertain. The germline gives CDR1 MNHNS, CDR2 SASEGT. The CDR3 length is 14 residues. V was clipped by 6 bases and J by 3 bases, with 12 bases between them. The CDR3 sequence: CASRPYPVNQPQHF. The CDR3 DNA sequence: TGTGCCAGCAGGCCTTATCCCGTCAATCAGCCCCAGCATTTT.

This clonotype was seen more than once but under ten times. The rearrangement links TRBV6-1 to TRBJ1-1; possible D gene TRBD1, 6 bases. CDR3 length: 15 amino acids. Germline V gene lookup returns CDR1 MNHNS and CDR2 SASEGT. Trimming took off 4 bases at V and 3 bases at J, with 15 bases between the two ends. CDR3 region: CASSGGGGGDTEAFF. The CDR3 DNA reads as TGTGCCAGCAGTGGAGGGGGGGGGGGCGACACTGAAGCTTTCTTT.

For this clonotype: A single base separates this from a much larger clone, so it may be a read error. The chain recombines TRBV11-1 with TRBJ2-7; D is perhaps TRBD2 (5 bases). CDR1 SGHAT and CDR2 FQDESV come from the germline V gene (reference sequence). Trimming took 0 bases from V and 1 from J, leaving 13 bases between them. The CDR3 is 16 residues long. The CDR3 region has the DNA TGTGCCAGCAGCTTAGCTTCGGCAGAGGGATCCTACGAGCAGTACTTC. This translates into CASSLASAEGSYEQYF.

This clonotype was seen repeatedly, ten times or more. V usage is TRBV28 and J usage is TRBJ2-1; 7 nucleotides line up with TRBD1. This CDR3 comprises 15 residues. V shed 4 bases, J shed 4 bases, and the junction held 7 bases outside the gene matches. Germline values: CDR1 MDHEN, CDR2 SYDVKM. The CDR3 here is CASSSRGHRYNEQFF. CDR3 sequence (DNA): TGTGCCAGCAGTTCGAGGGGGCATCGGTACAATGAGCAGTTCTTC.

Points on this clonotype: This may stem from a read error, because a much larger clone lies one nucleotide away. This chain uses TRBV27 with TRBJ1-5; no clear D. V lost 5 bases, J lost 0 bases, and 14 bases lay in between. This CDR3 region has 16 residues. In germline, CDR1 is MNHEY, CDR2 SMNVEV (reference sequence). CDR3 bases: TGTGCCAGCAGTATCCCAGGAGATTATAGCAATCAGCCCCAGCATTTT. The encoded protein is CASSIPGDYSNQPQHF.

This clonotype was seen many times. The rearrangement links TRBV28 to TRBJ2-2; D is uncertain. The CDR3 is 15 amino acids. V gave up 7 bases and J gave up 2 bases, with 14 bases separating them. Germline CDR1 is MDHEN and CDR2 is SYDVKM. CDR3 nucleotides: TGTGCCAGCATTGTGGGCGGAACCAACACCGGGGAGCTGTTTTTT. Translation: CASIVGGTNTGELFF.

This clonotype showed up many times. The CDR3 sequence: CASSVEASGSLGEQYF. Here the CDR3 DNA reads TGTGCCAGCAGCGTAGAGGCTAGCGGGAGTTTGGGGGAGCAGTACTTC. The V gene is TRBV9, the J gene TRBJ2-7; the match to TRBD2 covers 10 bases. Trimming cost V 0 bases and J 7 bases; bases outside gene matches: 10. This CDR3 comprises 16 residues. Germline CDR1 SGDLS, CDR2 YYNGEE.

The sample holds a few counts of this clonotype. This chain joins TRBV7-9 and TRBJ2-7; D is unclear. This CDR3 has 14 amino acids. Trimming stripped 2 bases from V and 0 bases from J, with 8 bases between. Germline V gives CDR1 SEHNR, CDR2 FQNEAQ (reference sequence). This chain's CDR3 is CASSLSQASYEQYF. The DNA of the CDR3 is TGTGCCAGCAGCTTAAGTCAGGCCTCCTACGAGCAGTACTTC.

A few counts support this clonotype. The J gene is TRBJ2-2, the V gene TRBV18; D possibly corresponds to TRBD1 (5 bases). Per the germline V gene, CDR1 is KGHSH and CDR2 is LQKENI. The germline V and J ends were trimmed by 5 bases and 0 bases, with 10 bases remaining between them. The CDR3 spans 15 residues. CDR3 DNA sequence: TGTGCCAGCTCAATTGACAGATCGAACACCGGGGAGCTGTTTTTT. As protein: CASSIDRSNTGELFF.

This clonotype was found a few times. The chain recombines TRBV6-1 with TRBJ1-1; D is perhaps TRBD1 (5 bases). This CDR3 comprises 16 residues. Trimming stripped 4 bases from V and 0 bases from J, with 15 bases between. CDR1 and CDR2 (germline): MNHNS, SASEGT. The CDR3 region has the DNA TGTGCCAGCAGTGCCCCCAGGGTTGCTATGAACACTGAAGCTTTCTTT. It yields the protein CASSAPRVAMNTEAFF.

This clonotype was counted many times. This rearrangement joins TRBV30 to TRBJ1-1, with D hard to call. With 7 bases removed from V and 1 base from J, the gap between germline ends came to 16 bases. CDR1 is GTSNPN, CDR2 SVGIG, per germline (reference sequence). The CDR3 runs to 14 residues. CDR3 DNA sequence: TGTGCCTTTACCCGGGCCCCTAAGAACACTGAAGCTTTCTTT. Its protein product is CAFTRAPKNTEAFF.

This clonotype has just a few counts. Written as DNA, the CDR3 is TGTGCCAGCAGTTACGTGGGGGTTACTGAAGCTTTCTTT. Residues: CASSYVGVTEAFF. This chain uses TRBV6-5 with TRBJ1-1; weak D call: TRBD1 (5 bases). The CDR3 loop spans 13 amino acids. Looked up from germline, CDR1 is MNHEY and CDR2 is SVGAGI. V shed 2 bases and J shed 5 bases, with 9 bases lying between them.

The chain joins TRBV7-2 to TRBJ2-5; D call uncertain. The CDR3 extends over 14 amino acids. V dropped 3 bases and J dropped 0 bases, with 8 bases sitting between them. Germline V gene data show CDR1 as SGHTA and CDR2 as FQGNSA. The CDR3 region has the DNA TGTGCCAGCAGCTTGACACGACACCAAGAGACCCAGTACTTC. Translated: CASSLTRHQETQYF.

This clonotype was detected many times. DNA for the CDR3: TGTGCCAGCAGTTTAAAGGGCCCGAACAATCAGCCCCAGCATTTT. Translating it yields CASSLKGPNNQPQHF. V and J are TRBV27 and TRBJ1-5, with D unresolved. CDR3 length: 15 residues. Germline CDR1 is MNHEY and CDR2 is SMNVEV (reference sequence). Trimming stripped 2 bases from V and 3 bases from J, with 11 bases between.